This TCR beta chain was obtained from a study of identical twins. This clonotype was counted between two and nine times. TCRdb analysed the 5' RACE reads with MiXCR anew, one entry per CDR3 protein. The table records nearly 900,000 distinct CDR3 sequences, about 12% of them present only once. This CDR3 has 16 amino acids. Germline V gene lookup returns CDR1 DFQATT and CDR2 SNEGSKA (reference sequence). The V and J ends lost 3 bases and 0 bases respectively, with 17 bases between them. Separately, the same data were catalogued under a study of yellow fever vaccine responses in identical twins.

The J gene is TRBJ1-2, the V gene TRBV20-1, with no clear D. This clonotype originated in a woman younger than 30 in good health. The sequencing sample was made of PBMCs. As DNA, the CDR3 is TGCAGTGCTAGGAGCCCATTGGGTGGGCCTAACTATGGCTACACCTTC. Its protein product is CSARSPLGGPNYGYTF.